The 29 T cell receptor beta chains in this list originate from one sample, sequenced in a study of CD8 T cells in ankylosing spondylitis. Findings of the study overall: Roughly 8 highly homologous variants made up a TCR beta motif, and this motif appeared characteristic of ankylosing spondylitis blood.

Antigen specificity for these receptors is unknown. TCRdb fed the 5' RACE reads into MiXCR, producing one record per CDR3 protein. This table has approximately 500,000 distinct CDR3 sequences, approximately 12% appearing once. The sequenced sample was blood, either unsorted or a sorted T cell fraction (not recorded which). All receptors come from a male donor with ankylosing spondylitis.

This chain joins TRBV19 and TRBJ2-7; D call uncertain. The length of the CDR3 is 16 residues. V shed 2 bases and J shed 7 bases, with 21 bases lying between them. Germline CDR1 reads LNHDA; CDR2 reads SQIVND (reference sequence). The CDR3 region is CASSIRQPISKPEQYV. Here the CDR3 DNA reads TGTGCCAGTAGTATACGCCAGCCGATTAGCAAGCCGGAGCAGTACGTC.

A few counts support this clonotype. The chain carries TRBV7-8 and TRBJ1-1; a possible D gene is TRBD1 (6 bases). The germline CDR1 and CDR2 sequences are SGHVS and FQNEAQ. V was shortened by 5 bases and J by 1 base, with 20 bases between the two germline ends. The CDR3 has 17 amino acids. The CDR3 reads CASSLESIQGTNTEAFF. The CDR3 region has the DNA TGTGCCAGCAGCCTGGAATCGATACAGGGTACGAACACTGAAGCTTTCTTT.

The gene calls are TRBV15 and TRBJ2-2, with D hard to call. V was pared by 1 base and J by 6 bases, with 6 bases between. The CDR3 extends over 13 amino acids. Germline V lookup: CDR1 LNHNV, CDR2 YYDKDF (reference sequence). CDR3 in amino acids: CATSRVSSGELFF. The CDR3 region has the DNA TGTGCCACCAGCAGAGTGTCGTCCGGGGAGCTGTTTTTT.

The chain couples TRBV10-3 to TRBJ2-3, with TRBD2 matching over 9 bases. Germline CDR1 is ENHRY and CDR2 is SYGVKD. There are 15 residues in the CDR3. The V and J ends lost 3 bases and 5 bases, in that order; junction bases with no gene match: 6. The CDR3 nucleotides read TGTGCCATCAGTGAAGTAGCGGGAGAGGGAGATACGCAGTATTTT. Protein product: CAISEVAGEGDTQYF.

In its sample, this clonotype was seen many times. J is TRBJ1-2 and V is TRBV29-1; D not resolved. The CDR3 is made up of 14 amino acids. Germline V gene sequence: CDR1 SQVTM, CDR2 ANQGSEA. V lost 1 base and J lost 5, with 14 bases in between. CDR3 amino acids: CSVEVGRSHYGYTF. The CDR3 bases are TGCAGCGTTGAAGTGGGGAGGTCCCATTATGGCTACACCTTC.

This clonotype was recorded many times. The J gene is TRBJ2-1, the V gene TRBV20-1; 7 bases match TRBD2. This CDR3 contains 18 residues. Germline V gene data show CDR1 as DFQATT and CDR2 as SNEGSKA (reference sequence). With 3 bases clipped from V and 4 bases from J, the junction kept 18 bases outside the gene matches. As DNA, the CDR3 is TGCAGTGCTAGGAGGACGGGGGAGGGCAGACCCTCATACAATGAGCAGTTCTTC. It yields the protein CSARRTGEGRPSYNEQFF.

This clonotype was recorded a few times. The chain couples TRBV5-1 to TRBJ2-7; 10 positions match TRBD1. J was trimmed by 4 bases and V by 4 bases; bases with no gene match: 5. The CDR3 is made up of 14 amino acids. CDR1 is SGHRS, CDR2 YFSETQ, per germline. The CDR3 is CASSKGQGLYEQYF. The CDR3 coding sequence is TGCGCCAGCAGCAAGGGACAGGGGTTATACGAGCAGTACTTC.

This chain joins TRBV5-1 and TRBJ1-1; D call uncertain. The CDR3 contains 14 residues. Germline-derived CDR1 and CDR2 are SGHRS and YFSETQ. V lost 0 bases, J lost 1 base, and 7 bases lay in between. The CDR3 reads CASSLDPSNTEAFF. For the CDR3, the DNA is TGCGCCAGCAGCTTGGACCCGTCGAACACTGAAGCTTTCTTT.

This clonotype was found a few times. This CDR3 reads CASSLVSGAQHTQYF. The CDR3 region has the DNA TGTGCCAGCAGTTTAGTGTCAGGGGCCCAACATACGCAGTATTTT. V is TRBV12-3 or TRBV12-4 and J is TRBJ2-3; tentatively, D is TRBD1 (6 bases). Deletions cut 1 base from V and 7 bases from J, with 15 bases between. This CDR3 has 15 residues.

This clonotype was counted only a few times. The chain carries TRBV7-9 and TRBJ2-4, with D perhaps matching TRBD1 or TRBD2 (5 bases each). The V gene's germline CDR1 is SEHNR and CDR2 FQNEAQ (reference sequence). Trimming stripped 4 bases from V and 8 bases from J, with 21 bases between. This CDR3 has 16 amino acids. The CDR3 DNA sequence: TGTGCCAGCAGCTGGGCCCCCGGGATCGAAGGGGACATTCAGTACTTC. Amino acid sequence: CASSWAPGIEGDIQYF. Looking up the rest from reference TRBV7-9 and TRBJ2-4 gives the full variable domain: DTGVSQNPRHKITKRGQNVTFRCDPISEHNRLYWYRQTLGQGPEFLTYFQNEAQLEKSRLLSDRFSAERPKGSFSTLEIQRTEQGDSAMYLCASSWAPGIEGDIQYFGAGTRLSVL.

This sequence joins TRBV7-8 and TRBJ2-6; weak D call: TRBD2 (6 bases). V lost 5 bases to trimming and J lost 4 bases, with 21 bases between them. This CDR3 spans 18 amino acids. From germline, CDR1 is SGHVS and CDR2 FQNEAQ. CDR3 DNA: TGTGCCAGCAGCCCCGCCGTCCAGGGAGGTCCCGGGGCCAACGTCCTGACTTTC. It codes for CASSPAVQGGPGANVLTF.

J is TRBJ2-1 and V is TRBV7-2, with 10 bases fitting TRBD2. The CDR3 loop spans 15 amino acids. Germline CDR1 SGHTA, CDR2 FQGNSA. J gave up 7 bases and V 6 bases, and 9 bases lay outside the gene matches. The DNA of the CDR3 is TGTGCCAGCAGGCTAGGACTAGCGGAGGGGAATGAGCAGTTCTTC. Translated: CASRLGLAEGNEQFF.

The chain combines TRBV20-1 with TRBJ2-1; 7 bases fit TRBD2. CDR1 DFQATT and CDR2 SNEGSKA come from the germline V gene (reference sequence). There are 16 residues in the CDR3. Trimming removed 0 bases from V and 0 bases from J; junction bases left unmatched: 5. In nucleotides, the CDR3 is TGCAGTGCTAGAGATGGGGGGGAAGCCTCCTACAATGAGCAGTTCTTC. Encoded protein: CSARDGGEASYNEQFF.

This clonotype came up a few times. The V call is TRBV7-8, the J call TRBJ1-1; 12 bases are shared with TRBD1. This CDR3 is 16 amino acids long. Trimming at V came to 5 bases and at J to 6 bases, leaving 10 bases not matched to a gene. Germline V gene lookup returns CDR1 SGHVS and CDR2 FQNEAQ. In DNA, the CDR3 is TGTGCCAGCAGCCCCCGAACCGGGACAGGGGGCCCTGAAGCTTTCTTT. Translation: CASSPRTGTGGPEAFF.

The V and J genes are TRBV7-9 and TRBJ2-3; D is undetermined. Trimming took 0 bases from V and 2 from J, leaving 9 bases between them. The CDR3 sequence is 15 residues long. Germline CDR1 reads SEHNR; CDR2 reads FQNEAQ (reference sequence). The CDR3 DNA sequence: TGTGCCAGCAGCTTAGCGGCCCAGATCACAGATACGCAGTATTTT. Translated, it gives CASSLAAQITDTQYF.

CDR3 in DNA: TGCAGTGCTAACAGGGAAGCCAATGAAAAACTGTTTTTT. Translated: CSANREANEKLFF. The chain combines TRBV20-1 with TRBJ1-4; D may be TRBD1 (6 bases). The CDR3 consists of 13 residues. The V end lost 4 bases, the J end lost 5 bases, and 11 bases lay between the germline ends. Germline CDR1 reads DFQATT; CDR2 reads SNEGSKA (reference sequence).

This clonotype was picked up many times. The chain is built from TRBV20-1 and TRBJ2-1, with D possibly being TRBD1 or TRBD2 (6 bases each). This CDR3 is built from 13 residues. CDR1 is DFQATT and CDR2 is SNEGSKA in the germline V gene (reference sequence). V was cut by 3 bases and J by 8 bases, with 14 bases left in between. CDR3: CSASGVGGYEQFF. DNA for the CDR3: TGCAGTGCTAGTGGGGTCGGGGGCTATGAGCAGTTCTTC.

This chain links TRBV5-6 with TRBJ1-1; D is uncertain. V was trimmed by 2 bases and J by 5 bases, leaving 16 bases between them. This CDR3 is built from 15 residues. Germline V gene data show CDR1 as SGHDT and CDR2 as YYEEEE. The CDR3 is CASSFISSRRTEAFF. CDR3 nucleotide sequence: TGTGCCAGCAGCTTCATCTCGAGTCGAAGGACTGAAGCTTTCTTT.

In this sample, this clonotype turned up a few times. This rearrangement joins TRBV2 to TRBJ2-2; perhaps TRBD2 as D (6 bases). Germline assignment: CDR1 SNHLY and CDR2 FYNNEI. The CDR3 extends over 16 amino acids. V was trimmed by 2 bases and J by 4 bases, leaving 14 bases between them. The CDR3 coding sequence is TGTGCCAGCAGTGAATTGCGGGGCGTCAGCACCGGGGAGCTGTTTTTT. This gives the protein CASSELRGVSTGELFF.

The chain employs TRBV20-1 and TRBJ2-7; unclear D gene. The length of the CDR3 is 13 residues. The germline gives CDR1 DFQATT, CDR2 SNEGSKA (reference sequence). Trimming left V 6 bases short and J 1 base short, with 13 bases between. The CDR3 is CSATSESSYEQYF. The CDR3 DNA follows: TGCAGTGCAACGTCTGAATCATCCTACGAGCAGTACTTC.

The CDR3 is CASTQRGGAGSSYNEQFF. The CDR3 nucleotides read TGTGCCAGCACCCAGAGAGGTGGCGCCGGGAGCTCCTACAATGAGCAGTTCTTC. The chain carries TRBV4-2 and TRBJ2-1; a possible D gene is TRBD2 (6 bases). Germline loops: CDR1 LGHNA, CDR2 YNFKEQ. The CDR3 spans 18 residues. The V end was cut by 7 bases, the J end by 0 bases, with 22 bases between.

This clonotype has more than one count but fewer than ten. The chain combines TRBV5-1 with TRBJ2-7, with D possibly TRBD2 on 5 matching bases. The V gene lost 4 bases and the J gene lost 1 base, with 9 bases spanning the gap. CDR1 is SGHRS, CDR2 YFSETQ, per germline. The CDR3 length is 13 residues. CDR3 sequence (DNA): TGCGCCAGCAGCCAAAGCGGATCCTACGAGCAGTACGTC. Translation gives CASSQSGSYEQYV.

The rearrangement joins TRBV27 to TRBJ1-2; tentative D call: TRBD1 (5 bases). CDR3 length equals 14 residues. V lost 2 bases and J lost 0, with 7 bases in between. Germline V lookup: CDR1 MNHEY, CDR2 SMNVEV (reference sequence). The CDR3 region is CASSLRGANYGYTF. DNA for the CDR3: TGTGCCAGCAGTTTACGGGGGGCTAACTATGGCTACACCTTC.

This clonotype was seen only a few times. It may be a read error: a sequence one base away is much more abundant. The chain recombines TRBV6-1 with TRBJ2-2; the match to TRBD1 covers 8 bases. The CDR3 is 14 residues long. J lost 3 bases, V lost 4 bases, and 1 base had no gene match. The V gene's germline CDR1 is MNHNS and CDR2 SASEGT. In nucleotides, the CDR3 is TGTGCCAGCAGTGTACAGGGGGACACCGGGGAGCTGTTTTTT. This gives the protein CASSVQGDTGELFF.

A few counts support this clonotype. This sequence joins TRBV15 and TRBJ2-2; D call uncertain. Trimming removed 0 bases at V and 8 bases at J, with 7 bases between. Germline V gives CDR1 LNHNV, CDR2 YYDKDF (reference sequence). This CDR3 is 13 amino acids long. CDR3 protein: CATSRDRAGELFF. DNA for the CDR3: TGTGCCACCAGCAGAGATCGCGCAGGGGAGCTGTTTTTT.

The chain has TRBV6-1 and TRBJ1-4; a weak D match, TRBD1 (5 bases). Germline CDR1 is MNHNS and CDR2 is SASEGT. Trimming removed 5 bases at V and 0 bases at J, with 10 bases between. This CDR3 comprises 15 residues. The CDR3 nucleotides read TGTGCCAGCAGTCAACAGGCTGCAACTAATGAAAAACTGTTTTTT. Amino acids: CASSQQAATNEKLFF.

At least ten counts were recorded for this clonotype. Sequence at one end of the junction differs from germline and may be a read error. The gene calls are TRBV5-1 and TRBJ2-3; D is perhaps TRBD1 (5 bases). This CDR3 region has 14 residues. Germline CDR1 and CDR2: SGHRS and YFSETQ. The CDR3, as DNA: TGCGCCAGCAGTTTGGTTGGGGCCACAGATACGCAGTATTTT. It codes for CASSLVGATDTQYF.

The chain is built from TRBV20-1 and TRBJ2-5, with a tentative D call TRBD2 (5 bases). V was clipped by 0 bases and J by 1 base, with 12 bases between them. The CDR3 runs to 15 residues. The germline V gene has CDR1 DFQATT and CDR2 SNEGSKA (reference sequence). CDR3 protein: CSAREREWGQETQYF. CDR3 nucleotide sequence: TGCAGTGCTAGAGAGAGGGAATGGGGCCAAGAGACCCAGTACTTC.

Only a few counts were recorded for this clonotype. The chain carries TRBV10-2 and TRBJ2-1; a possible D gene is TRBD1 (5 bases). Germline CDR1 WSHSY, CDR2 SAAADI. The CDR3 contains 14 residues. V was pared by 8 bases and J by 0 bases, with 11 bases between. CDR3: CASATVSSYNEQFF. For the CDR3, the DNA is TGCGCCAGCGCGACAGTGAGCTCCTACAATGAGCAGTTCTTC.